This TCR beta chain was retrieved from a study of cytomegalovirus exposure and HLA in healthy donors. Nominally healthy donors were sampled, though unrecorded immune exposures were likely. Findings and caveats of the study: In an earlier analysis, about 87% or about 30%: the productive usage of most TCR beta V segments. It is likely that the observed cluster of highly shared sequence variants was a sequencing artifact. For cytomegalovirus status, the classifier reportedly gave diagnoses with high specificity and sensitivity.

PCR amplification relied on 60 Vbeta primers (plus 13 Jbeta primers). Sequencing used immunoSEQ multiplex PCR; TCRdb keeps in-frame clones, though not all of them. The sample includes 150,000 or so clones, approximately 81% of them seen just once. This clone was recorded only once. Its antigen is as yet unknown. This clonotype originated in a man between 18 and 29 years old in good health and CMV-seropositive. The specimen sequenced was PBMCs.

The CDR3 coding sequence is TGCGCCAGCAGCCGGGGTGGGACAGGGACATCCTACGAGCAGTACTTC. Its protein product is CASSRGGTGTSYEQYF. V is TRBV5-1 and J is TRBJ2-7, with TRBD1 identical over 9 bases. Germline CDR1 reads SGHRS; CDR2 reads YFSETQ. The trim removed 4 bases at V and 1 base at J, leaving 9 bases unmatched. The CDR3 has 16 residues. The full variable domain, with the rest looked up from reference TRBV5-1 and TRBJ2-7, is KAGVTQTPRYLIKTRGQQVTLSCSPISGHRSVSWYQQTPGQGLQFLFEYFSETQRNKGNFPGRFSGRQFSNSRSEMNVSTLELGDSALYLCASSRGGTGTSYEQYFGPGTRLTVT.